This T cell receptor (beta chain) was retrieved from a study of follicular helper T cells after annual influenza vaccination. Study as a whole: Some donors were sampled over the 2013-2014, 2014-2015 and 2015-2016 vaccinations.

Study results and limitations: Change in circulating plasmablasts correlated with ICOS+CD38+ cTfh clonality change. Yearly vaccinations repeatedly recalled conserved clonotypes in ICOS+CD38+ cTfh.

Time point given: 2015-2016 season, 7 days after influenza vaccination. Before and after seasonal inactivated influenza vaccination, adults gave blood for sorting CD4 subsets for sequencing. The table came from immunoSEQ multiplex PCR; TCRdb's copy has only in-frame clones and leaves some out. The sample yields under 7,500 clones, approximately 91% seen once. Turning to this clone: Its matching antigen is unknown.

Per germline, CDR1 SGHTA and CDR2 FQGNSA. The V end lost 1 base, the J end lost 6 bases, and 13 bases lay between the germline ends. The CDR3 contains 15 residues. The gene calls are TRBV7-2 and TRBJ2-1; D is ambiguous. The clonotype comes from an adult who received the influenza vaccine. The material was CXCR5+ CD38- circulating T follicular helper cells from blood, obtained 7 days after influenza vaccination. Described subset: circulating Tfh, non-naive CD4+CXCR5+PD-1+ (ICOS+CD38+ or ICOS-CD38-). The chain's CDR3 is CASSLERAQGNEQFF. The CDR3 nucleotides are TGTGCCAGCAGCTTAGAGCGAGCGCAAGGCAATGAGCAGTTCTTC.